The 5 T cell receptor beta chains presented below share a single source sample, sequenced in a study of blood T cell repertoires in COVID-19. Using immunoSEQ multiplex PCR, the repertoire was profiled, and TCRdb retains in-frame clones only, with some absent. The sample gives around 160,000 clones, 80% of which show up once; approximately 3% is in the top ten. Material for sequencing was PBMCs or T cells enriched from blood (not recorded which). All receptors derive from a woman aged 55 to 70 who had recovered from COVID-19.

This chain uses TRBV5-4 with TRBJ2-5, with TRBD2 identical over 8 bases. Germline CDR1 SGHNT, CDR2 YYREEE (reference sequence). The CDR3 length is 15 residues. The V gene end was trimmed by 0 bases and the J gene end by 3 bases; junction bases not matched to a gene: 4. DNA for the CDR3: TGTGCCAGCAGCTTGGTTTCGGGGGGGGAAGAGACCCAGTACTTC. It yields the protein CASSLVSGGEETQYF.

The rearrangement joins TRBV7-3 to TRBJ2-2; TRBD1 aligns across 7 bases. CDR1 SGHTA and CDR2 FQGTGA come from the germline V gene. The V gene end was trimmed by 3 bases and the J gene end by 0 bases; junction bases not matched to a gene: 10. This CDR3 region has 18 residues. CDR3 in DNA: TGTGCCAGCAGCTTCCTCCCTCGACAGGGCCCGAACACCGGGGAGCTGTTTTTT. As protein: CASSFLPRQGPNTGELFF. The full variable domain, with the rest looked up from reference TRBV7-3 and TRBJ2-2, is GAGVSQTPSNKVTEKGKYVELRCDPISGHTALYWYRQSLGQGPEFLIYFQGTGAADDSGLPNDRFFAVRPEGSVSTLKIQRTERGDSAVYLCASSFLPRQGPNTGELFFGEGSRLTVL.

CDR3: CASSPDRAYEQYF. For the CDR3, the DNA is TGTGCCAGCTCCCCGGACAGGGCTTACGAGCAGTACTTC. This chain links TRBV18 with TRBJ2-7; 8 bases match TRBD1. The V segment lost 6 bases and the J segment 4 bases; nucleotides outside the gene matches: 5. Germline CDR1 and CDR2: KGHSH and LQKENI. This CDR3 contains 13 residues. Based on the CDR3 plus reference TRBV18 and TRBJ2-7, the full variable domain is NAGVMQNPRHLVRRRGQEARLRCSPMKGHSHVYWYRQLPEEGLKFMVYLQKENIIDESGMPKERFSAEFPKEGPSILRIQQVVRGDSAAYFCASSPDRAYEQYFGPGTRLTVT.

CDR3 sequence (DNA): TGCGCCAGCAGCTCCAGGGTCGCGAACACTGAAGCTTTCTTT. As protein: CASSSRVANTEAFF. J is TRBJ1-1 and V is TRBV5-1; weak D call: TRBD1 (5 bases). CDR1 SGHRS and CDR2 YFSETQ come from the germline V gene. This CDR3 comprises 14 residues. Trimming cost V 3 bases and J 1 base, with 10 bases left between them.

This chain joins TRBV19 and TRBJ1-1; D is possibly TRBD1 (6 bases). Germline values: CDR1 LNHDA, CDR2 SQIVND (reference sequence). Trimming pared 10 bases from V and 1 base from J, leaving 19 bases between. This CDR3 spans 15 amino acids. The CDR3 loop reads CATKGVQGRNTEAFF. In DNA form, the CDR3 reads TGTGCCACTAAGGGAGTTCAGGGGCGGAACACTGAAGCTTTCTTT. The full variable domain, rest sourced from reference TRBV19 and TRBJ1-1, is DGGITQSPKYLFRKEGQNVTLSCEQNLNHDAMYWYRQDPGQGLRLIYYSQIVNDFQKGDIAEGYSVSREKKESFPLTVTSAQKNPTAFYLCATKGVQGRNTEAFFGQGTRLTVV.